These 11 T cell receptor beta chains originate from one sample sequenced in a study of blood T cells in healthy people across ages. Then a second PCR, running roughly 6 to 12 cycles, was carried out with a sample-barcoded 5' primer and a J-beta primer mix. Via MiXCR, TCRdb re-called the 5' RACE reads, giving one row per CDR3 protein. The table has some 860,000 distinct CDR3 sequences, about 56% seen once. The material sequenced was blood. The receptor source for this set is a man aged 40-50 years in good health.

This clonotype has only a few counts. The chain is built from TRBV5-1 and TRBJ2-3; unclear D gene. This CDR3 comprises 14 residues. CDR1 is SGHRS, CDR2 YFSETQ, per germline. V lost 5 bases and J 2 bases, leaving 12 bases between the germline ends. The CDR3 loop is CASRLDVHTDTQYF. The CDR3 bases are TGCGCCAGCAGACTGGACGTTCACACAGATACGCAGTATTTT.

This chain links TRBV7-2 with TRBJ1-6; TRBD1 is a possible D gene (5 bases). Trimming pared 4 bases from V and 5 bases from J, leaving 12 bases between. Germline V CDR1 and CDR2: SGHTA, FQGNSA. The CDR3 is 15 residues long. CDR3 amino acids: CASSSRDGDNSPLHF. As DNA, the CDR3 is TGTGCCAGCAGCTCCCGGGACGGAGATAATTCACCCCTCCACTTT.

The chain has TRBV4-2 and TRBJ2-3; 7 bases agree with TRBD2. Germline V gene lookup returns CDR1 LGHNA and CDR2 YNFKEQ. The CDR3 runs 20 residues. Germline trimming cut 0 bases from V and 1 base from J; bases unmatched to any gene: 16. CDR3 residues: CASSQDWASGTPWGTDTQYF. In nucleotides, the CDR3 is TGTGCCAGCAGCCAAGATTGGGCCAGCGGGACCCCATGGGGCACAGATACGCAGTATTTT.

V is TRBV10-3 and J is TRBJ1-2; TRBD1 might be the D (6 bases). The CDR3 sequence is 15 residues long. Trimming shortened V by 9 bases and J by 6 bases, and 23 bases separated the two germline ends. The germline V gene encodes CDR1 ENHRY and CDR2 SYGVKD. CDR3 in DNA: TGTGCCATACCAAAACAGGGTGTCCCTCTTGATGGCTACACCTTC. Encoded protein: CAIPKQGVPLDGYTF.

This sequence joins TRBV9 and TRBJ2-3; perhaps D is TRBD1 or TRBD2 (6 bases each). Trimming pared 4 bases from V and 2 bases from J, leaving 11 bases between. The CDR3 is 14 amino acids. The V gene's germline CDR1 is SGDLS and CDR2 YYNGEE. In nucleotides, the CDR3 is TGTGCCAGCAGCCAGAGGGGGGACACAGATACGCAGTATTTT. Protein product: CASSQRGDTDTQYF.

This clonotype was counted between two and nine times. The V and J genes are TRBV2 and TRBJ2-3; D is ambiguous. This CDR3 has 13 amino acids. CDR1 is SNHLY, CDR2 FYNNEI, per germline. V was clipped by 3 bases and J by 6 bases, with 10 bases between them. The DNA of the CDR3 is TGTGCCAGCAGTGAGAGGCAGCTGGATACGCAGTATTTT. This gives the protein CASSERQLDTQYF.

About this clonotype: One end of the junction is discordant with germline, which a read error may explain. CDR3 sequence: CASSLGQAETQYF. The CDR3 coding sequence is TGTGCTAGCAGCTTAGGGCAGGCAGAGACCCAGTACTTC. V and J are TRBV7-7 and TRBJ2-5, with D hard to call. Germline V gene sequence: CDR1 SSHAT, CDR2 FNYEAQ (reference sequence). This CDR3 comprises 13 residues.

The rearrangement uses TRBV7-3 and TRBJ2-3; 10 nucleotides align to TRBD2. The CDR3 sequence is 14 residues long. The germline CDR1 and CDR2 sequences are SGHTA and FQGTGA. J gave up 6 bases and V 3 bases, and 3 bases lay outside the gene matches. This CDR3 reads CASSFSGGPDTQYF. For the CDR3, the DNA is TGTGCCAGCAGCTTTAGCGGGGGGCCGGATACGCAGTATTTT. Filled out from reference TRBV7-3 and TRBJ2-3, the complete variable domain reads GAGVSQTPSNKVTEKGKYVELRCDPISGHTALYWYRQSLGQGPEFLIYFQGTGAADDSGLPNDRFFAVRPEGSVSTLKIQRTERGDSAVYLCASSFSGGPDTQYFGPGTRLTVL.

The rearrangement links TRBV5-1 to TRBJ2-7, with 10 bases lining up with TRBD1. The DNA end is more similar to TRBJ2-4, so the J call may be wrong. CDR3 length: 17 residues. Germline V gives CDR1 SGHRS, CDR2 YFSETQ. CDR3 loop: CATNSRTGTGAFSIQYF. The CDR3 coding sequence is TGCGCCACCAACTCACGGACCGGGACAGGGGCATTCAGCATTCAGTACTTC.

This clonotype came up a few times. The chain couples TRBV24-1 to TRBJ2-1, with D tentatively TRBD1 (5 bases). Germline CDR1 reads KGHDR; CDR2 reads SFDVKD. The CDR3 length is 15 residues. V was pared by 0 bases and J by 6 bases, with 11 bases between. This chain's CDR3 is CATSDLVSDSNEQFF. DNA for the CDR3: TGTGCCACCAGTGATTTGGTAAGCGACAGCAATGAGCAGTTCTTC.

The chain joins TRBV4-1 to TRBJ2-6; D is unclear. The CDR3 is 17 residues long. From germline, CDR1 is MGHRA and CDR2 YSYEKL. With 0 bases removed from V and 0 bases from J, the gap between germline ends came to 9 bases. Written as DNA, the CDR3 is TGCGCCAGCAGCCAAGACGAACTCCCCTCTGGGGCCAACGTCCTGACTTTC. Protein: CASSQDELPSGANVLTF.